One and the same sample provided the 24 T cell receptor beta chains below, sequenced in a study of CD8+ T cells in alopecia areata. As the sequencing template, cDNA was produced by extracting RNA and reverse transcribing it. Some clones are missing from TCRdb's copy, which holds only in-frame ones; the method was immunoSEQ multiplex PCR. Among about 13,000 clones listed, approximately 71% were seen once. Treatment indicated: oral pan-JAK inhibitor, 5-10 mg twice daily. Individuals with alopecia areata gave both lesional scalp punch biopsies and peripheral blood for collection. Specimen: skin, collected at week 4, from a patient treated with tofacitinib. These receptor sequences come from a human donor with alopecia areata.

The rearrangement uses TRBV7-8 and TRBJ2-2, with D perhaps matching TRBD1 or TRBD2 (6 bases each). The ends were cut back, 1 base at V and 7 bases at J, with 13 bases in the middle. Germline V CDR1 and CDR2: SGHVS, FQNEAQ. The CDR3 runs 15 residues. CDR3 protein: CASSLETGAGGELFF. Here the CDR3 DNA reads TGTGCCAGCAGCTTAGAGACGGGGGCCGGCGGGGAGCTGTTTTTT.

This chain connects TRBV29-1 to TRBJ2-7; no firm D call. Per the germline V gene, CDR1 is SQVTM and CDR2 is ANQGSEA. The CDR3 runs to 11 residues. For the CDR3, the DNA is TGCAGTGCAGTAAGGGCTTACGAGCAGTACTTC. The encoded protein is CSAVRAYEQYF.

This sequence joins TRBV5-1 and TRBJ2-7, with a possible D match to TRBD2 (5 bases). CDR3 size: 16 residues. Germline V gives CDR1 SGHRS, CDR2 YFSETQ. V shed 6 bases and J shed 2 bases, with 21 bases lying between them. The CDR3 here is CASTPGSGMGAYEQYF. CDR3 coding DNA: TGCGCCAGCACTCCGGGTTCAGGCATGGGAGCCTACGAGCAGTACTTC. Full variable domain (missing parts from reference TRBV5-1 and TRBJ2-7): KAGVTQTPRYLIKTRGQQVTLSCSPISGHRSVSWYQQTPGQGLQFLFEYFSETQRNKGNFPGRFSGRQFSNSRSEMNVSTLELGDSALYLCASTPGSGMGAYEQYFGPGTRLTVT.

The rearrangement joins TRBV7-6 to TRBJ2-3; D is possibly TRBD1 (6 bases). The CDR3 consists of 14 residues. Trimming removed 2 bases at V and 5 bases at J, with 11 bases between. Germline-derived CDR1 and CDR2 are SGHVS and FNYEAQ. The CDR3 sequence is CASSLLRGRDTQYF. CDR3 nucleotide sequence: TGTGCCAGCAGCTTACTCAGGGGTAGAGATACGCAGTATTTT.

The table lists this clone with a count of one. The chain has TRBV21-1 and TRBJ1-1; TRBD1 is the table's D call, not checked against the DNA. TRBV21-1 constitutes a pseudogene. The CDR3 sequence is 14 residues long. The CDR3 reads CASKVPQMNTEAFF. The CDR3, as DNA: TGTGCCAGCAAAGTTCCACAGATGAACACTGAAGCTTTCTTT.

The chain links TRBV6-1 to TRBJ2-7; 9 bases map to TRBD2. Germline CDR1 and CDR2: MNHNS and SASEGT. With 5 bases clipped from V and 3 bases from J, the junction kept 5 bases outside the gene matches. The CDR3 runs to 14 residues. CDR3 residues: CASSPSGGNYEQYF. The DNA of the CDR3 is TGTGCCAGCAGTCCCAGCGGGGGGAACTACGAGCAGTACTTC.

The CDR3 DNA reads TGTGCCAGCAGCCTACCCCAGGGGGCGCTGAATGAAGCTTTCTTT. Protein product: CASSLPQGALNEAFF. The chain links TRBV6-6 to TRBJ1-1, with 8 bases lining up with TRBD1. Trimming cost V 6 bases and J 7 bases; bases outside gene matches: 13. CDR3 length: 15 amino acids. The V gene's germline CDR1 is MNHNY and CDR2 SVGAGI (reference sequence).

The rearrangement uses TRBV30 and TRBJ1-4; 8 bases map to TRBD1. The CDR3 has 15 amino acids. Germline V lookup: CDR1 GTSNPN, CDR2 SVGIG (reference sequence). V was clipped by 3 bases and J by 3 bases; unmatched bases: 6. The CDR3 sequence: CAWSEGTGANEKLFF. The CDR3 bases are TGTGCCTGGAGCGAGGGGACAGGAGCTAATGAAAAACTGTTTTTT.

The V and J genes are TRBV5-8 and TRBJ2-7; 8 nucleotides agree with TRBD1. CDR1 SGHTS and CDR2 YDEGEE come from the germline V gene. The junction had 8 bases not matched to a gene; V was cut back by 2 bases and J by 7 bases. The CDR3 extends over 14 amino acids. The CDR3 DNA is TGTGCCAGCAGCTTTTTTCAGGGGGCTGAAGAGCAGTACTTC. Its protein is CASSFFQGAEEQYF. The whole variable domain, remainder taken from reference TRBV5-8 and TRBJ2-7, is EAGVTQSPTHLIKTRGQQATLRCSPISGHTSVYWYQQALGLGLQFLLWYDEGEERNRGNFPPRFSGRQFPNYSSELNVNALELEDSALYLCASSFFQGAEEQYFGPGTRLTVT.

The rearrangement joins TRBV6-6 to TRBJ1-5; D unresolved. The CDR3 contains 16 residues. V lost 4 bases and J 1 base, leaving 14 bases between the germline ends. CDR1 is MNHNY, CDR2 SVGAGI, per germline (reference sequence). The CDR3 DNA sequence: TGTGCCAGCAGTTCCCAGCAAGGGTCGAGCAATCAGCCCCAGCATTTT. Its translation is CASSSQQGSSNQPQHF.

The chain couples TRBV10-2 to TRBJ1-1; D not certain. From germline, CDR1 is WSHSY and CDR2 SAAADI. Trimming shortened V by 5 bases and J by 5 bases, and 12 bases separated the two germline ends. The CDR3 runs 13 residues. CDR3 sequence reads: CASSRDSGTEAFF. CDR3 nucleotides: TGCGCCAGCAGTAGGGATAGTGGGACTGAAGCTTTCTTT.

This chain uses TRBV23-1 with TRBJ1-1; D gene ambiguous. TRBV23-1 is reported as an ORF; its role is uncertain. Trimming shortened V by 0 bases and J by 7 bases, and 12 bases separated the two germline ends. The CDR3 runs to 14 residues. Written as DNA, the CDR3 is TGCGCCAGCAGTCAATCGGACTCCCTAAGTGAAGCTTTCTTT. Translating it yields CASSQSDSLSEAFF.

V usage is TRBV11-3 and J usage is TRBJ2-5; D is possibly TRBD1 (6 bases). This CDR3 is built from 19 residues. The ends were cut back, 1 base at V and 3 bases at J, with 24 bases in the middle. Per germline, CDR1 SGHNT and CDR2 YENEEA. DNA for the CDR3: TGTGCCAGCAGCTTAGCCTTCGAGAGGGCAGGGGCGGTCAAAGAGACCCAGTACTTC. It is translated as CASSLAFERAGAVKETQYF.

In DNA form, the CDR3 reads TGTGCCAGCAGCTTAGGGACAGCCACTGAAGCTTTCTTT. Translated, it gives CASSLGTATEAFF. The V gene is TRBV7-2, the J gene TRBJ1-1, with a possible D match to TRBD1 (6 bases). V lost 1 base and J 4 bases, leaving 7 bases between the germline ends. Germline V gene lookup returns CDR1 SGHTA and CDR2 FQGNSA. This CDR3 region has 13 residues.

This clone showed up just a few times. The CDR3 reads CASSFTIAGEQYEQYF. The CDR3, as DNA: TGTGCCAGCAGCTTTACCATAGCGGGGGAGCAATACGAGCAGTACTTC. The chain employs TRBV7-3 and TRBJ2-7; 9 bases fit TRBD2. The CDR3 is 16 amino acids. Germline CDR1 SGHTA, CDR2 FQGTGA. Losses at the gene ends were 3 bases for V and 4 bases for J; bases not matched to a gene: 10. The full variable domain, rest sourced from reference TRBV7-3 and TRBJ2-7, is GAGVSQTPSNKVTEKGKYVELRCDPISGHTALYWYRQSLGQGPEFLIYFQGTGAADDSGLPNDRFFAVRPEGSVSTLKIQRTERGDSAVYLCASSFTIAGEQYEQYFGPGTRLTVT.

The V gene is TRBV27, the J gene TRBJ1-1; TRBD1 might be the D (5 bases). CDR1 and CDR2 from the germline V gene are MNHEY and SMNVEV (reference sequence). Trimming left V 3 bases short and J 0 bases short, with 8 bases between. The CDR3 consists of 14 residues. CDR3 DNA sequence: TGTGCCAGCAGTTTGACAGTTCTGAACACTGAAGCTTTCTTT. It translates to CASSLTVLNTEAFF.

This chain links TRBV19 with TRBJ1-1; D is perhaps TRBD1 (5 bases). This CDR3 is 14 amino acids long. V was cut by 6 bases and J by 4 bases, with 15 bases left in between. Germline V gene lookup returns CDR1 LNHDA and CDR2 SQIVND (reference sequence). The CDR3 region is CASSPGDYGTEAFF. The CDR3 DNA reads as TGTGCCAGTAGCCCTGGGGACTATGGCACTGAAGCTTTCTTT. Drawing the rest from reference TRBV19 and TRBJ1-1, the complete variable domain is DGGITQSPKYLFRKEGQNVTLSCEQNLNHDAMYWYRQDPGQGLRLIYYSQIVNDFQKGDIAEGYSVSREKKESFPLTVTSAQKNPTAFYLCASSPGDYGTEAFFGQGTRLTVV.

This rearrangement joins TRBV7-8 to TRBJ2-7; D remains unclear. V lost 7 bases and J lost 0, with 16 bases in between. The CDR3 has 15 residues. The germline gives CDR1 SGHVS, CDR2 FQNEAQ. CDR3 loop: CASIPGWGSSYEQYF. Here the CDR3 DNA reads TGTGCCAGCATCCCTGGGTGGGGTAGCTCCTACGAGCAGTACTTC. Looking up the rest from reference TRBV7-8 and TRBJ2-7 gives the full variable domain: GAGVSQSPRYKVAKRGQDVALRCDPISGHVSLFWYQQALGQGPEFLTYFQNEAQLDKSGLPSDRFFAERPEGSVSTLKIQRTQQEDSAVYLCASIPGWGSSYEQYFGPGTRLTVT.

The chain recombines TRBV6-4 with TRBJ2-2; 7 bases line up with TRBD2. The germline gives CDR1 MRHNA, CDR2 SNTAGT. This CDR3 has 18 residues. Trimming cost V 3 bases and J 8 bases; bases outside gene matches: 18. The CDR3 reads CASSDSRGGAPAWGELFF. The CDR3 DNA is TGTGCCAGCAGTGATTCGAGGGGAGGGGCACCAGCTTGGGGGGAGCTGTTTTTT.

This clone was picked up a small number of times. The CDR3 DNA reads as TGTGCCAGTCGTCAGGGGGGCAGCGGGGAGCTGTTTTTT. Encoded protein: CASRQGGSGELFF. The chain links TRBV6-5 to TRBJ2-2; TRBD1 is a possible D gene (7 bases). V was shortened by 9 bases and J by 7 bases, with 15 bases between the two germline ends. Germline CDR1 reads MNHEY; CDR2 reads SVGAGI. The CDR3 loop spans 13 amino acids.

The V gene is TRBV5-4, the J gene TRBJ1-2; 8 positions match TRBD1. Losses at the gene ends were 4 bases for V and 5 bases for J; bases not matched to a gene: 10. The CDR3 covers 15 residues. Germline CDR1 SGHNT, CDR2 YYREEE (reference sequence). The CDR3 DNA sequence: TGTGCCAGCAGCCAAGACAGGGGACTTAATTATGGCTACACCTTC. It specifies CASSQDRGLNYGYTF.

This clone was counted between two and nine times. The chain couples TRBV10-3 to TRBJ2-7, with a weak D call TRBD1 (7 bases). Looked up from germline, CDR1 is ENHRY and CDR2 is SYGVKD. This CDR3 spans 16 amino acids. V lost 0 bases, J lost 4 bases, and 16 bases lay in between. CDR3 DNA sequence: TGTGCCATCAGTGAGTCGTCCGGACAGGAGGGGTACGAGCAGTACTTC. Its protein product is CAISESSGQEGYEQYF.

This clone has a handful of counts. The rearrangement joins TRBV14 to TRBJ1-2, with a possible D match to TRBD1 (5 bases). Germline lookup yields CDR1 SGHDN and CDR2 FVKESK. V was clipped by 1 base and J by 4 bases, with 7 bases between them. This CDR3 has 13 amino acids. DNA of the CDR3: TGTGCCAGCAGCCAAGGGGGGACCTATGGCTACACCTTC. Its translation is CASSQGGTYGYTF. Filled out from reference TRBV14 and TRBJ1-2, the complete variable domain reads EAGVTQFPSHSVIEKGQTVTLRCDPISGHDNLYWYRRVMGKEIKFLLHFVKESKQDESGMPNNRFLAERTGGTYSTLKVQPAELEDSGVYFCASSQGGTYGYTFGSGTRLTVV.

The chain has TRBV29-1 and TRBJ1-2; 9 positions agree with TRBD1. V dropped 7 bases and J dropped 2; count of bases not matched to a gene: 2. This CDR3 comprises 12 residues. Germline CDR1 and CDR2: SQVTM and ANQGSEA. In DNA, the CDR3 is TGCAGCGGACAGGGGGAAAACTATGGCTACACCTTC. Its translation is CSGQGENYGYTF.